Listed here are 3 T cell receptor beta chains from one sample, sequenced in a study of response to subunit inactivated influenza vaccine (dated by TCRdb to 2017 to 2018). Library generation was performed with RT-PCR. Instrument on record: Illumina HiSeq 2500. The public reads were quality trimmed at Q25 with fastp and then assembled into clones with MiXCR by TCRdb, keeping productive beta chains. All rows with the same CDR3 protein become a single entry with the most common DNA and genes. The table for this sample lists 150,000 to 200,000 distinct CDR3 sequences; approximately 11% of them were counted only once. Of the sample, 9.5% to 15% falls within the top ten clones. The sample's time point, from its label and the paper: 40 to 45 days after influenza vaccine administration. The sequencing here drew on non-naive T cells sorted from PBMCs, taken roughly 46 days after vaccination. Taken with the paper, the label for cell subset or site translates to: memory T cell fraction. Receptors were obtained from a man aged 45-60 years who received an inactivated influenza vaccine. Donor details come from another sample of the same person, matched by shared clones.

This sequence joins TRBV7-2 and TRBJ2-1; D remains ambiguous. V was cut by 1 base and J by 10 bases, with 8 bases left in between. CDR3 size: 12 residues. CDR1 is SGHTA and CDR2 is FQGNSA in the germline V gene. The CDR3 sequence: CASSLVRLEQFF. As DNA, the CDR3 is TGTGCCAGCAGCTTAGTCAGGCTGGAGCAGTTCTTC.

The J gene is TRBJ2-1, the V gene TRBV24-1; 7 bases are a match to TRBD2. This CDR3 is built from 15 residues. CDR1 and CDR2 from the germline V gene are KGHDR and SFDVKD. After removal of 2 bases from V and 7 bases from J, the junction contained 7 bases not matched to a gene. CDR3 residues: CATSDSSGPQNEQFF. The CDR3 DNA reads as TGTGCCACCAGTGATTCTAGCGGTCCCCAAAATGAGCAGTTCTTC.

The chain is built from TRBV10-1 and TRBJ2-3; D might be TRBD2 (5 bases). From germline, CDR1 is WNHNN and CDR2 SYGVQD (reference sequence). The CDR3 totals 16 residues. The V and J ends lost 6 bases and 1 base respectively, with 17 bases between them. The CDR3 reads CASSPALVSGTDTQYF. The CDR3 nucleotides read TGCGCCAGCAGCCCCGCACTAGTTTCGGGCACAGATACGCAGTATTTT.